This record covers a single T cell receptor beta chain. Via MiXCR, TCRdb re-called the reads, giving one row per CDR3 protein. The repertoire holds roughly 280,000 distinct CDR3 sequences, with about 13% as singletons. The sample originates from a study of T cell repertoires in cytomegalovirus infection. Trimming at V came to 5 bases and at J to 2 bases, leaving 18 bases not matched to a gene. Germline V CDR1 and CDR2: MDHEN, SYDVKM. The CDR3 has 18 amino acids. V is TRBV28 and J is TRBJ2-7, with 7 bases identical to TRBD2. Sequenced: PBMCs. The receptor was isolated from a human donor in good health (CMV status not recorded). Some clones in this sample may be carry-over from other donors' samples. The CDR3 nucleotides are TGTGCCAGCAGTCCCAGGGCTAGCGGAGATTACCTTCCCTACGAGCAGTACTTC. Amino acid sequence: CASSPRASGDYLPYEQYF.